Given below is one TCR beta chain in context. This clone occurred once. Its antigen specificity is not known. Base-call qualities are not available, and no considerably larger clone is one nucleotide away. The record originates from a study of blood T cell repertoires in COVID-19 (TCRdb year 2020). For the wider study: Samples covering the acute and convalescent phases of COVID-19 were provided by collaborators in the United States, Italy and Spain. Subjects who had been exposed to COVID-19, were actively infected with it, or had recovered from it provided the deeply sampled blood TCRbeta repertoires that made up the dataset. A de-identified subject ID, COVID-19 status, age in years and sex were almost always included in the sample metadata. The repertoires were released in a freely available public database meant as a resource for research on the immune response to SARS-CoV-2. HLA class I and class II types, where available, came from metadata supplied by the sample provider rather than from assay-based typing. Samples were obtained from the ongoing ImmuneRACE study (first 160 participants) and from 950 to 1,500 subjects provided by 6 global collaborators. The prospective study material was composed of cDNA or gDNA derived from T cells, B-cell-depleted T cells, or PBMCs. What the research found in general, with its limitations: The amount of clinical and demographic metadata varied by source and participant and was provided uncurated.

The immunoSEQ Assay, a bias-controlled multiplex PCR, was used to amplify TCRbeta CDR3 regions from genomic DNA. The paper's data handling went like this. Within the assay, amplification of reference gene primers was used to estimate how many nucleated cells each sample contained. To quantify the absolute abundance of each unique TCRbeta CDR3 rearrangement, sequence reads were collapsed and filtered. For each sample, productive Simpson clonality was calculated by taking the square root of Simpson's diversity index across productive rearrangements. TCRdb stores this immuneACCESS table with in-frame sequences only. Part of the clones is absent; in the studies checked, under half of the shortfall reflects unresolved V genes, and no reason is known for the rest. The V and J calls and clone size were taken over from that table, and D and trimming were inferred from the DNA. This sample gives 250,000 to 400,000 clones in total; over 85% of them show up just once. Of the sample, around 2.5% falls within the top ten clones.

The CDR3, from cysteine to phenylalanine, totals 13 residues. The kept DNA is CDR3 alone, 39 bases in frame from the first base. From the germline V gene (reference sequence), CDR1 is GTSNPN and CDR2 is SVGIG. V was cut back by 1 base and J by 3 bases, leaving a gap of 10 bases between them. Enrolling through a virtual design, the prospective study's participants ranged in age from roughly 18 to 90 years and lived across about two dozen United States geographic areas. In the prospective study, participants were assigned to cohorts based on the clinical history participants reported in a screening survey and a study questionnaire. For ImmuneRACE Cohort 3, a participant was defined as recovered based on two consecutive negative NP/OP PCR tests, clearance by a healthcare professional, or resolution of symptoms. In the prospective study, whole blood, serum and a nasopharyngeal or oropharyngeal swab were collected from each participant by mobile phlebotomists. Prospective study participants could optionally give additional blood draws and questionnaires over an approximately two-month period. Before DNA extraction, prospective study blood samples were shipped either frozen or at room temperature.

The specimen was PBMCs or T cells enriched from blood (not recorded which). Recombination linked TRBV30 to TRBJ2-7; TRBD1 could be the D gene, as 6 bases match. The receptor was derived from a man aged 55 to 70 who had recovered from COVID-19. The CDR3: CAWSAGVGYEQYF. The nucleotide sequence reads TGTGCCTGGAGTGCAGGGGTCGGCTACGAGCAGTACTTC.